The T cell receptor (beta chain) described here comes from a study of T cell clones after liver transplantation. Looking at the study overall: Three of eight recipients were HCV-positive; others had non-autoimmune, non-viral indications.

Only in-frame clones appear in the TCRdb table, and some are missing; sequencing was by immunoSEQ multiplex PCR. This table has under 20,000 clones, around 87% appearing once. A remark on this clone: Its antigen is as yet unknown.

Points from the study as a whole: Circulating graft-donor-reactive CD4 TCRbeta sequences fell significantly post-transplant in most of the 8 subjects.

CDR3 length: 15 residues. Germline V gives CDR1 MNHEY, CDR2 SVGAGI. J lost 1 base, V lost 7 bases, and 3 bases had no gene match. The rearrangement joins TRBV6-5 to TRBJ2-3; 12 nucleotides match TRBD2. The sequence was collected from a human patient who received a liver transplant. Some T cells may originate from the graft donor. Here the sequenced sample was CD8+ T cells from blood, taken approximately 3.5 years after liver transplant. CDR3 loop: CASNLAGGGTDTQYF. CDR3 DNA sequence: TGTGCCAGCAACCTAGCGGGAGGGGGCACAGATACGCAGTATTTT.